The sequence of this T cell receptor beta chain was determined in a study of blood T cell repertoires in COVID-19. Here immunoSEQ multiplex PCR was the method, and the copy in TCRdb shows in-frame clones only, minus some. The sample has 250,000 or so clones; about nine tenths are singletons. Germline CDR1 reads SQVTM; CDR2 reads ANQGSEA. The CDR3 extends over 15 amino acids. V was clipped by 3 bases and J by 7 bases; unmatched bases: 11. The chain uses TRBV29-1 and TRBJ2-1; 8 bases line up with TRBD2. The sequenced sample was PBMCs or T cells enriched from blood (not recorded which). The source of this sequence is a man aged 35-49 years who had recovered from COVID-19. The CDR3 here is CSVDYLGLAGNEQFF. The CDR3 bases are TGCAGCGTTGATTACCTTGGACTAGCAGGGAATGAGCAGTTCTTC.